A single sample is the source of the 26 T cell receptor beta chains below, sequenced in a study of T-cell reconstitution after alpha-beta-depleted transplantation in children listed by TCRdb under 2016. Library creation used PCR. The data were produced on an Illumina HiSeq 2500. TCR libraries were prepared with molecular barcoding, using unique molecular identifiers to normalize TCRbeta repertoire quantification. TCRdb reworked the public reads: Q25 trimming with fastp, MiXCR clone assembly, productive beta chains retained. Every CDR3 protein is listed once, alongside the most common genes and DNA of its rows. This sample is represented by approximately 230,000 distinct CDR3 sequences; more than 20% of them were singletons. The top ten clonotypes cover more than 4.5% of the sample. According to the study, the label for this sample's treatment or condition signals: allogeneic hematopoietic cell transplantation with graft depleted of TCRalphabeta T cells and CD19 B cells.

This specimen consisted of PBMCs, mostly from graft donor cells, obtained 360 days after TCRalphabeta/CD19-depleted stem cell transplant. These receptors all stem from a female patient aged 2 to 10 who had a stem cell transplant for congenital amegakaryocytic thrombocytopenia, so the T cells may come from the graft donor.

This clonotype was seen more than once but under ten times. The rearrangement joins TRBV10-3 to TRBJ2-3; D is ambiguous. Looked up from germline, CDR1 is ENHRY and CDR2 is SYGVKD. The CDR3 spans 14 residues. The V end was cut by 3 bases, the J end by 1 base, with 8 bases between. CDR3 region: CAISDRDRTDTQYF. The CDR3 DNA sequence: TGTGCCATCAGTGACAGAGACCGCACAGATACGCAGTATTTT.

This clonotype was observed a few times. The J gene is TRBJ2-1, the V gene TRBV12-3 or TRBV12-4, with TRBD2 matching over 7 bases. V was pared by 0 bases and J by 9 bases, with 5 bases of the junction left unmatched. The CDR3 has 14 residues. The CDR3 sequence is CASSLAGGQGEQFF. In nucleotides, the CDR3 is TGTGCCAGCAGTTTAGCGGGAGGGCAGGGTGAGCAGTTCTTC.

The rearrangement links TRBV7-9 to TRBJ2-7; D may correspond to TRBD1 or TRBD2 (7 bases each). The CDR3 runs to 14 residues. CDR1 SEHNR and CDR2 FQNEAQ come from the germline V gene (reference sequence). Trimming removed 2 bases from V and 2 bases from J, with 10 bases in between. The CDR3 nucleotides read TGTGCCAGCAGCTTACCAGGGGGGGCCTACGAGCAGTACTTC. Translation: CASSLPGGAYEQYF.

In this sample, this clonotype turned up a few times. The chain links TRBV11-2 to TRBJ1-5; no firm D call. This CDR3 is built from 12 residues. V was clipped by 0 bases and J by 9 bases, with 6 bases between them. Germline V gives CDR1 SGHAT, CDR2 FQNNGV. CDR3 coding DNA: TGTGCCAGCAGCTTAGAGAGACGGCCCCAGCATTTT. Its translation: CASSLERRPQHF.

The chain combines TRBV15 with TRBJ1-4; 8 nucleotides agree with TRBD1. V shed 0 bases, J shed 5 bases, and the junction held 5 bases outside the gene matches. This CDR3 has 16 residues. Germline V gene lookup returns CDR1 LNHNV and CDR2 YYDKDF (reference sequence). In nucleotides, the CDR3 is TGTGCCACCAGCAGAGATAGGGGGGACAGGAATGAAAAACTGTTTTTT. It codes for CATSRDRGDRNEKLFF.

This clonotype was seen only a few times. The V gene is TRBV29-1, the J gene TRBJ2-5; 12 nucleotides agree with TRBD2. Germline V gives CDR1 SQVTM, CDR2 ANQGSEA. The CDR3 covers 18 residues. Trimming cost V 5 bases and J 5 bases; bases outside gene matches: 18. The CDR3 loop reads CSVLRLMGLAGLRETQYF. The CDR3 DNA sequence: TGCAGCGTTTTGAGGTTGATGGGACTAGCGGGCCTCCGGGAGACCCAGTACTTC.

The chain combines TRBV9 with TRBJ2-3, with D possibly called TRBD1 or TRBD2 (6 bases each). The CDR3 covers 15 residues. Germline lookup yields CDR1 SGDLS and CDR2 YYNGEE. Trimming took 1 base from V and 4 from J, leaving 13 bases between them. The CDR3, as DNA: TGTGCCAGCAGCGTAAGGGGGGCCGAGGCAGATACGCAGTATTTT. Translated, it gives CASSVRGAEADTQYF.

This clonotype turned up a few times. CDR3 region: CASSNSGANVLTF. The CDR3 DNA is TGTGCCAGCAGTAACTCTGGGGCCAACGTCCTGACTTTC. V and J are TRBV2 and TRBJ2-6; D call uncertain. The V end lost 5 bases, the J end lost 0 bases, and 2 bases lay between the germline ends. This CDR3 spans 13 amino acids. CDR1 is SNHLY, CDR2 FYNNEI, per germline.

V is TRBV4-3 and J is TRBJ2-1, with 13 bases lining up with TRBD2. The CDR3 runs 17 residues. Unmatched junction bases numbered 5, after V lost 0 bases and J lost 6 bases. Germline CDR1 LGHNA, CDR2 YSLEER. For the CDR3, the DNA is TGCGCCAGCAGCCAAGATACAACTAGCGGGAGGGCCAATGAGCAGTTCTTC. Amino acid sequence: CASSQDTTSGRANEQFF.

The sample holds a few counts of this clonotype. This rearrangement joins TRBV4-3 to TRBJ2-7, with a possible D match to TRBD2 (6 bases). The germline V gene encodes CDR1 LGHNA and CDR2 YSLEER. The V end was cut by 1 base, the J end by 2 bases, with 12 bases between. The CDR3 consists of 15 residues. The CDR3 coding sequence is TGCGCCAGCAGCCAAGGGCGGGGTCTCACCTACGAGCAGTACTTC. It yields the protein CASSQGRGLTYEQYF.

The CDR3 loop reads CASSFGLAYEQYF. CDR3 nucleotides: TGTGCCAGCAGTTTCGGGCTAGCGTACGAGCAGTACTTC. The chain couples TRBV12-3 or TRBV12-4 to TRBJ2-7, with D possibly being TRBD2 (6 bases). The CDR3 consists of 13 residues. Trimming took off 3 bases at V and 4 bases at J, with 10 bases between the two ends.

There are a few counts of this clonotype. The DNA of the CDR3 is TGTGCCAGCAGTCCCCTACTCCGGGGTTTGAAATCCCGTGATACGCAGTATTTT. Its translation is CASSPLLRGLKSRDTQYF. The chain recombines TRBV28 with TRBJ2-3; TRBD2 might be the D (5 bases). Deletions cut 5 bases from V and 6 bases from J, with 27 bases between. This CDR3 is built from 18 residues. The V gene's germline CDR1 is MDHEN and CDR2 SYDVKM.

V and J are TRBV14 and TRBJ1-6; tentative D call: TRBD1 (5 bases). The germline V gene has CDR1 SGHDN and CDR2 FVKESK. CDR3 length: 15 residues. V was cut by 2 bases and J by 6 bases, with 11 bases left in between. For the CDR3, the DNA is TGTGCCAGCAGCCAACTCACTGGGGGTAATTCACCCCTCCACTTT. This translates into CASSQLTGGNSPLHF.

There are a few counts of this clonotype. This chain joins TRBV3-1 and TRBJ1-6; D uncertain. Germline V gene sequence: CDR1 LGHDT, CDR2 YNNKEL (reference sequence). Trimming cost V 0 bases and J 2 bases, with 2 bases left between them. The CDR3 has 14 residues. The chain's CDR3 is CASSQDPYNSPLHF. The CDR3 region has the DNA TGTGCCAGCAGCCAAGATCCCTATAATTCACCCCTCCACTTT.

The chain combines TRBV27 with TRBJ2-2, with 10 bases that match TRBD2. V lost 5 bases and J lost 3; bases outside the gene matches: 12. The length of the CDR3 is 18 residues. CDR1 and CDR2 from the germline V gene are MNHEY and SMNVEV (reference sequence). CDR3 in amino acids: CASSPDLAGVPDTGELFF. The CDR3 nucleotides read TGTGCCAGCAGTCCCGACCTAGCGGGAGTCCCGGACACCGGGGAGCTGTTTTTT.

This clonotype has only a few counts. The J gene is TRBJ1-1, the V gene TRBV15; 8 bases agree with TRBD1. The V gene's germline CDR1 is LNHNV and CDR2 YYDKDF (reference sequence). The CDR3 is made up of 16 amino acids. V lost 3 bases, J lost 2 bases, and 8 bases stayed unmatched. CDR3: CATSSPGQEINTEAFF. The CDR3 DNA reads as TGTGCCACCAGCAGCCCGGGACAGGAAATAAACACTGAAGCTTTCTTT.

The chain employs TRBV6-4 and TRBJ2-1; D gene uncertain. This CDR3 region has 16 residues. CDR1 is MRHNA, CDR2 SNTAGT, per germline. V dropped 4 bases and J dropped 0 bases, with 13 bases sitting between them. CDR3 nucleotide sequence: TGTGCCAGCAGTGCGACCCCCTTCAGCTCCTACAATGAGCAGTTCTTC. Translating it yields CASSATPFSSYNEQFF.

This clonotype turned up a few times. The chain is built from TRBV5-5 and TRBJ2-1; 11 bases map to TRBD2. V was clipped by 5 bases and J by 1 base; unmatched bases: 8. CDR3 length equals 17 residues. Per the germline V gene, CDR1 is SGHKS and CDR2 is YYEKEE (reference sequence). CDR3: CASRPTSGERSYNEQFF. In DNA, the CDR3 is TGTGCCAGCAGGCCGACTAGCGGGGAAAGGTCCTACAATGAGCAGTTCTTC. The full variable domain, in which reference TRBV5-5 and TRBJ2-1 provide the parts outside the CDR3, is DAGVTQSPTHLIKTRGQQVTLRCSPISGHKSVSWYQQVLGQGPQFIFQYYEKEERGRGNFPDRFSARQFPNYSSELNVNALLLGDSALYLCASRPTSGERSYNEQFFGPGTRLTVL.

This clonotype was picked up a small number of times. Here the CDR3 reads CASSQDRGKHGYTF. As DNA, the CDR3 is TGTGCCAGCAGCCAGGACAGGGGGAAACATGGCTACACCTTC. V is TRBV6-1 and J is TRBJ1-2; 10 nucleotides line up with TRBD1. The trim removed 6 bases at V and 6 bases at J, leaving 7 bases unmatched. CDR1 and CDR2 from the germline V gene are MNHNS and SASEGT. The CDR3 runs to 14 residues.

This clonotype was observed a handful of times. The chain recombines TRBV20-1 with TRBJ2-6, with D perhaps TRBD1 (6 bases). Germline assignment: CDR1 DFQATT and CDR2 SNEGSKA (reference sequence). The CDR3 totals 14 residues. Between the trimmed V and J ends, which lost 5 bases and 0 bases, there was a span of 8 bases. The CDR3, as DNA: TGCAGTGCTGGGGACAACTCTGGGGCCAACGTCCTGACTTTC. Translated: CSAGDNSGANVLTF.

CDR3 bases: TGTGCCAGCAGTGAGCGGTTGGGAGTAGGAGCTTTAAAAGAGACCCAGTACTTC. Its protein is CASSERLGVGALKETQYF. This rearrangement joins TRBV2 to TRBJ2-5; possibly TRBD2 for D (5 bases). CDR1 is SNHLY, CDR2 FYNNEI, per germline. Trimming removed 3 bases at V and 3 bases at J, with 23 bases between. This CDR3 is built from 18 residues.

The gene calls are TRBV29-1 and TRBJ2-3; D is possibly TRBD1 (6 bases). V lost 5 bases and J 3 bases, leaving 12 bases between the germline ends. This CDR3 has 13 amino acids. CDR1 SQVTM and CDR2 ANQGSEA come from the germline V gene. Here the CDR3 reads CSVRGHRTDTQYF. The CDR3 bases are TGCAGCGTTCGGGGACACCGGACAGATACGCAGTATTTT.

This clonotype was counted between two and nine times. CDR3 protein: CASSEYGTNNEQFF. The CDR3 DNA reads TGTGCCAGCAGTGAATATGGGACAAACAATGAGCAGTTCTTC. This chain links TRBV25-1 with TRBJ2-1; TRBD1 might be the D (6 bases). The CDR3 is 14 amino acids. CDR1 and CDR2 (germline): MGHDK, SYGVNS. The ends were cut back, 0 bases at V and 5 bases at J, with 8 bases in the middle.

This clonotype occurred a few times. The gene calls are TRBV28 and TRBJ2-1, with 11 bases aligning to TRBD2. The V and J ends lost 8 bases and 6 bases, in that order; junction bases with no gene match: 9. The CDR3 totals 15 residues. Per germline, CDR1 MDHEN and CDR2 SYDVKM. CDR3 nucleotides: TGTGCCAGCTCCGGTGGTACTAGCGGGAGCAATGAGCAGTTCTTC. It encodes CASSGGTSGSNEQFF.

The chain is built from TRBV4-1 and TRBJ2-5; 10 positions match TRBD1. CDR3 size: 16 residues. The ends lost 4 bases at V and 6 bases at J; junction bases unmatched: 11. From germline, CDR1 is MGHRA and CDR2 YSYEKL. Here the CDR3 DNA reads TGCGCCAGCAGCCGAGCTGAGGGACAGGGGAGTCAGACCCAGTACTTC. Amino acids: CASSRAEGQGSQTQYF.

A few counts support this clonotype. The chain couples TRBV24-1 to TRBJ2-1, with no clear D. The CDR3 loop spans 19 amino acids. CDR1 and CDR2 from the germline V gene are KGHDR and SFDVKD. Trimming left V 4 bases short and J 0 bases short, with 21 bases between. The CDR3 sequence is CATSDPSYLPSSSYNEQFF. CDR3 nucleotide sequence: TGTGCCACCAGTGACCCCTCCTATCTCCCGTCTAGCTCCTACAATGAGCAGTTCTTC.